This entry lists 30 T cell receptor beta chains sequenced from one sample in a study of OX40 agonist ivuxolimab in advanced cancers. The assay was immunoSEQ multiplex PCR, and TCRdb's table has in-frame clones only and misses some. The sample yields about 78,000 clones, around nine tenths seen once. Sample: CD4+ or CD8+ T cells sorted from blood, taken in a trial of the OX40 agonist ivuxolimab. Receptors were obtained from an adult with an advanced solid tumor such as melanoma, head and neck, liver or kidney cancer.

The chain combines TRBV27 with TRBJ1-4, with a tentative D call TRBD1 (5 bases). The CDR3 has 17 residues. Trimming shortened V by 5 bases and J by 6 bases, and 22 bases separated the two germline ends. Per germline, CDR1 MNHEY and CDR2 SMNVEV (reference sequence). CDR3 loop: CASSARPYPKGDEKLFF. The CDR3 region has the DNA TGTGCCAGCAGTGCTCGACCGTACCCTAAAGGGGATGAAAAACTGTTTTTT.

The genes are TRBV5-1 and TRBJ2-3, with D possibly TRBD2 on 6 matching bases. This CDR3 is built from 14 residues. Per the germline V gene, CDR1 is SGHRS and CDR2 is YFSETQ. Trimming stripped 7 bases from V and 1 base from J, with 13 bases between. CDR3: CASGEGTGTDTQYF. Here the CDR3 DNA reads TGCGCCAGCGGAGAAGGGACTGGCACAGATACGCAGTATTTT.

The chain employs TRBV5-4 and TRBJ1-5; D gene ambiguous. The CDR3 has 12 residues. Trimming shortened V by 4 bases and J by 6 bases, and 8 bases separated the two germline ends. Germline V gives CDR1 SGHNT, CDR2 YYREEE (reference sequence). CDR3 residues: CASSTASQPQHF. The CDR3 DNA follows: TGTGCCAGCAGCACCGCCAGTCAGCCCCAGCATTTT.

This chain connects TRBV4-2 to TRBJ1-3; D gene unclear. The germline V and J ends were trimmed by 2 bases and 0 bases, with 11 bases remaining between them. This CDR3 contains 16 residues. In germline, CDR1 is LGHNA, CDR2 YNFKEQ. The CDR3 loop is CASSQPPRSSGNTIYF. In DNA form, the CDR3 reads TGTGCCAGCAGCCAACCCCCACGCAGCTCTGGAAACACCATATATTTT.

J is TRBJ2-5 and V is TRBV4-2; weak D call: TRBD2 (6 bases). Trimming removed 6 bases at V and 5 bases at J, with 13 bases between. This CDR3 comprises 13 residues. Germline CDR1 and CDR2: LGHNA and YNFKEQ. CDR3 sequence (DNA): TGTGCCAGCAGGGAGGGGTTAGCGGAGACCCAGTACTTC. Its protein product is CASREGLAETQYF.

V is TRBV19 and J is TRBJ2-1; D unresolved. CDR3 length equals 15 residues. Trimming shortened V by 6 bases and J by 3 bases, and 15 bases separated the two germline ends. Germline V gene lookup returns CDR1 LNHDA and CDR2 SQIVND (reference sequence). This chain's CDR3 is CASSVGPSYYNEQFF. CDR3 in DNA: TGTGCCAGTAGCGTCGGGCCATCTTACTACAATGAGCAGTTCTTC.

The rearrangement uses TRBV27 and TRBJ2-5; TRBD1 aligns across 11 bases. Germline V gene data show CDR1 as MNHEY and CDR2 as SMNVEV (reference sequence). This CDR3 has 13 residues. V was pared by 10 bases and J by 7 bases, with 8 bases of the junction left unmatched. This CDR3 reads CATAGTGGGTQYF. The CDR3 bases are TGTGCCACCGCCGGGACAGGGGGGGGGACCCAGTACTTC.

This chain uses TRBV20-1 with TRBJ2-1; a weak D match, TRBD2 (6 bases). The germline gives CDR1 DFQATT, CDR2 SNEGSKA (reference sequence). The CDR3 is 11 residues long. The V gene lost 3 bases and the J gene lost 10 bases, with 10 bases spanning the gap. The CDR3 here is CSASGRGEQFF. CDR3 nucleotides: TGCAGTGCTAGTGGTCGGGGGGAGCAGTTCTTC.

The chain links TRBV11-3 to TRBJ1-1, with TRBD1 matching 8 bases. CDR1 and CDR2 (germline): SGHNT, YENEEA. The junction had 5 bases not matched to a gene; V was cut back by 4 bases and J by 1 base. This CDR3 has 15 amino acids. CDR3 region: CASSSQGAPNTEAFF. As DNA, the CDR3 is TGTGCCAGCAGCTCCCAGGGGGCGCCGAACACTGAAGCTTTCTTT.

The CDR3 loop is CASSSTGGTGNTIYF. Written as DNA, the CDR3 is TGTGCCAGCTCAAGCACAGGTGGTACTGGAAACACCATATATTTT. J is TRBJ1-3 and V is TRBV18; D might be TRBD1 (5 bases). V lost 5 bases, J lost 2 bases, and 13 bases lay in between. From germline, CDR1 is KGHSH and CDR2 LQKENI. The CDR3 runs to 15 residues.

This sequence joins TRBV7-2 and TRBJ2-3; tentatively, D is TRBD2 (6 bases). The germline gives CDR1 SGHTA, CDR2 FQGNSA. This CDR3 is built from 12 residues. Trimming cost V 10 bases and J 8 bases, with 16 bases left between them. The CDR3, as DNA: TGTGCCACGGCTCGTTTCGGGGGTACGCAGTATTTT. This codes for CATARFGGTQYF.

The chain joins TRBV2 to TRBJ1-1; TRBD1 matches 8 bases. In germline, CDR1 is SNHLY, CDR2 FYNNEI. There are 13 residues in the CDR3. The junction had 4 bases not matched to a gene; V was cut back by 8 bases and J by 2 bases. The CDR3 DNA follows: TGTGCCAGCTGGGGACAGGTCAACACTGAAGCTTTCTTT. Protein: CASWGQVNTEAFF.

The CDR3 DNA reads TGCGCCAGCCAAGCACGCTCCGGGCCCTCTGGGGCCAACGTCCTGACTTTC. Protein: CASQARSGPSGANVLTF. The chain employs TRBV5-1 and TRBJ2-6; D unclear. V was cut by 7 bases and J by 0 bases, with 17 bases left in between. The CDR3 consists of 17 residues. Germline CDR1 is SGHRS and CDR2 is YFSETQ.

This clone is labeled as medium-sized (0.01 to 0.1%). V is TRBV2 and J is TRBJ1-1, with a weak D call TRBD1 (6 bases). Germline V gives CDR1 SNHLY, CDR2 FYNNEI. This CDR3 comprises 13 residues. The ends were cut back, 6 bases at V and 1 base at J, with 9 bases in the middle. For the CDR3, the DNA is TGTGCCAGCAGCGGACAGCCGAACACTGAAGCTTTCTTT. Translated: CASSGQPNTEAFF. Full variable domain (remainder filled in from reference TRBV2 and TRBJ1-1): EPEVTQTPSHQVTQMGQEVILRCVPISNHLYFYWYRQILGQKVEFLVSFYNNEISEKSEIFDDQFSVERPDGSNFTLKIRSTKLEDSAMYFCASSGQPNTEAFFGQGTRLTVV.

In the case of this clone: Compared with germline, one end of the junction differs, possibly owing to a read error. The chain couples TRBV27 to TRBJ2-7; no reliable D call. The CDR3 is 13 amino acids. Per the germline V gene, CDR1 is MNHEY and CDR2 is SMNVEV (reference sequence). CDR3 coding DNA: TGTGCCAGCAGCGGGCGACCCCACTACGAGCGGTACTTC. Translating gives CASSGRPHYERYF.

V is TRBV9 and J is TRBJ1-1; D call uncertain. CDR1 is SGDLS, CDR2 YYNGEE, per germline. Deletions cut 0 bases from V and 0 bases from J, with 9 bases between. CDR3 length: 15 amino acids. The CDR3 DNA reads as TGTGCCAGCAGCGTAGAGGGCAGACTGAACACTGAAGCTTTCTTT. It specifies CASSVEGRLNTEAFF.

This sequence joins TRBV19 and TRBJ1-1; 7 bases are shared with TRBD1. The CDR3 has 16 residues. Germline V gene data show CDR1 as LNHDA and CDR2 as SQIVND (reference sequence). Trimming cost V 4 bases and J 0 bases; bases outside gene matches: 8. CDR3 sequence reads: CASSTRTGPLNTEAFF. In DNA form, the CDR3 reads TGTGCCAGTAGTACCCGGACAGGCCCACTGAACACTGAAGCTTTCTTT.

This chain uses TRBV6-1 with TRBJ2-3, with a tentative D call TRBD2 (5 bases). The CDR3 is 15 residues long. The V gene lost 6 bases and the J gene lost 0 bases, with 13 bases spanning the gap. The V gene's germline CDR1 is MNHNS and CDR2 SASEGT. In DNA form, the CDR3 reads TGTGCCAGCAGAGGGAAAGGGAGAAGCACAGATACGCAGTATTTT. Its protein product is CASRGKGRSTDTQYF.

This chain links TRBV4-2 with TRBJ1-3; 8 nucleotides match TRBD1. With V trimmed by 3 bases and J by 4 bases, 5 bases remained unmatched. The CDR3 totals 15 residues. CDR1 is LGHNA and CDR2 is YNFKEQ in the germline V gene. The CDR3 DNA follows: TGTGCCAGCAGCCAGGTTCAGGGGGCAGGAAACACCATATATTTT. Protein sequence: CASSQVQGAGNTIYF.

The chain uses TRBV27 and TRBJ1-2, with unresolved D. CDR1 and CDR2 (germline): MNHEY, SMNVEV (reference sequence). This CDR3 contains 16 residues. Trimming removed 3 bases at V and 0 bases at J, with 14 bases between. The CDR3 bases are TGTGCCAGCAGTTTCTACGGCGCAGAAGCTAACTATGGCTACACCTTC. Amino acids: CASSFYGAEANYGYTF.

Only one count was recorded for this clone. This rearrangement joins TRBV19 to TRBJ1-3; 9 bases are shared with TRBD1. With V trimmed by 7 bases and J by 4 bases, 8 bases remained unmatched. Germline CDR1 and CDR2: LNHDA and SQIVND (reference sequence). The CDR3 spans 15 residues. The CDR3 nucleotides read TGTGCCAGTACCTGGACAGGGGCGGGAGGAAACACCATATATTTT. The encoded protein is CASTWTGAGGNTIYF. Together with reference TRBV19 and TRBJ1-3, the CDR3 gives the full variable domain: DGGITQSPKYLFRKEGQNVTLSCEQNLNHDAMYWYRQDPGQGLRLIYYSQIVNDFQKGDIAEGYSVSREKKESFPLTVTSAQKNPTAFYLCASTWTGAGGNTIYFGEGSWLTVV.

For this clone: The junction shows a germline mismatch at one end, possibly a read error. CDR3 sequence reads: CASSRTSEADTQYF. The CDR3 DNA sequence: TGTGCTAGCAGCCGGACTAGCGAGGCAGATACGCAGTATTTT. V usage is TRBV7-7 and J usage is TRBJ2-3, with 9 bases lining up with TRBD2. The CDR3 is made up of 14 amino acids. Per germline, CDR1 SSHAT and CDR2 FNYEAQ (reference sequence).

V is TRBV4-1 and J is TRBJ1-2; 7 nucleotides match TRBD1. The germline gives CDR1 MGHRA, CDR2 YSYEKL. This CDR3 spans 15 amino acids. V lost 0 bases, J lost 3 bases, and 4 bases stayed unmatched. The CDR3 sequence: CASSQDGGQYYGYTF. DNA for the CDR3: TGCGCCAGCAGCCAAGATGGGGGACAGTACTATGGCTACACCTTC.

V usage is TRBV5-1 and J usage is TRBJ2-3; D is ambiguous. The germline V gene encodes CDR1 SGHRS and CDR2 YFSETQ. Trimming took 5 bases from V and 0 from J, leaving 10 bases between them. The CDR3 is made up of 14 amino acids. CDR3 region: CASSTAGSTDTQYF. CDR3 nucleotides: TGCGCCAGCAGTACCGCCGGTAGCACAGATACGCAGTATTTT.

The V call is TRBV9, the J call TRBJ2-1, with 7 positions matching TRBD1. Germline V gene data show CDR1 as SGDLS and CDR2 as YYNGEE. The V segment lost 2 bases and the J segment 8 bases; nucleotides outside the gene matches: 10. This CDR3 spans 15 amino acids. The CDR3 DNA follows: TGTGCCAGCAGCGTTCGAGTAGGGGGCCTCGATGAGCAGTTCTTC. Its protein product is CASSVRVGGLDEQFF.

The chain couples TRBV6-1 to TRBJ2-1; 7 bases are a match to TRBD2. V lost 4 bases, J lost 15 bases, and 24 bases stayed unmatched. Germline V lookup: CDR1 MNHNS, CDR2 SASEGT. The CDR3 covers 17 residues. CDR3 in DNA: TGTGCCAGCAGTGGAGGTGGGGGGGACCCCATCAAATTCGTCGCGTTCTTC. Encoded protein: CASSGGGGDPIKFVAFF.

Comment on this clone: One junction end disagrees with the germline gene, perhaps due to a read error. The chain carries TRBV5-4 and TRBJ2-6; 10 nucleotides align to TRBD1. This CDR3 has 14 residues. Germline V lookup: CDR1 SGHNT, CDR2 YYREEE (reference sequence). CDR3 sequence reads: CASSRTGGVNVLTF. CDR3 DNA: TGTGCCAGCAGCCGGACAGGGGGGGTCAACGTCCTGACTTTC. Supplemented by reference TRBV5-4 and TRBJ2-6, the full variable domain reads ETGVTQSPTHLIKTRGQQVTLRCSSQSGHNTVSWYQQALGQGPQFIFQYYREEENGRGNFPPRFSGLQFPNYSSELNVNALELDDSALYLCASSRTGGVNVLTFGAGSRLTVL.

The chain is built from TRBV11-3 and TRBJ2-3; 13 bases align to TRBD2. Germline V gene data show CDR1 as SGHNT and CDR2 as YENEEA. This CDR3 comprises 16 residues. The V and J ends lost 5 bases and 8 bases, in that order; junction bases with no gene match: 10. For the CDR3, the DNA is TGTGCCAGCAGCCCGGGACTAGCGGGACCCGGGGGTACGCAGTATTTT. Translation: CASSPGLAGPGGTQYF.

This clone was observed once. The rearrangement joins TRBV10-3 to TRBJ2-7; weak D call: TRBD1 (8 bases). The V end was cut by 0 bases, the J end by 7 bases, with 13 bases between. The CDR3 spans 14 residues. CDR1 and CDR2 from the germline V gene are ENHRY and SYGVKD. Here the CDR3 reads CAISESNRGGEQYF. The CDR3 DNA reads as TGTGCCATCAGTGAGTCGAACAGGGGGGGGGAGCAGTACTTC.

This sequence joins TRBV4-1 and TRBJ2-7; TRBD2 aligns across 8 bases. V shed 0 bases and J 3 bases; nucleotides not matched to a gene: 7. Germline assignment: CDR1 MGHRA and CDR2 YSYEKL. The CDR3 extends over 16 amino acids. The CDR3 spells CASSQDVAGSVYEQYF. DNA of the CDR3: TGCGCCAGCAGCCAAGATGTAGCGGGATCCGTCTACGAGCAGTACTTC.